Listed below are T cell receptor beta chains from one sample, sequenced in a study of monozygotic twins with inflammatory bowel disease. One entry per CDR3 protein, without DNA, is what TCRdb gives after re-calling the 5' RACE reads. This repertoire includes a few hundred thousand distinct CDR3 sequences. Material: blood. Receptors were obtained from a human donor with ulcerative colitis or Crohn's disease, or a healthy co-twin of an affected twin (not recorded which). The CDR3 runs from the conserved cysteine through the conserved F or W.

j_gene: TRBJ1-6; v_gene: TRBV6-1; CDR3aa: CASTTLWTDSPLHF
j_gene: TRBJ1-5; v_gene: TRBV25-1; CDR3aa: CASSEGQFNQPQHF
j_gene: TRBJ2-2; v_gene: TRBV7-3; CDR3aa: CASSLLSRAGELFF
j_gene: TRBJ2-1; v_gene: TRBV29-1; CDR3aa: CSVGVTGYNEQFF
j_gene: TRBJ1-6; v_gene: TRBV12-3/TRBV12-4; CDR3aa: CASTQPGGDSPLHF
j_gene: TRBJ2-3; v_gene: TRBV20-1; CDR3aa: CSANSGGATQYF
j_gene: TRBJ2-1; v_gene: TRBV11-2; CDR3aa: CASSRLSPLSGVRRNEQFF
j_gene: TRBJ2-3; v_gene: TRBV28; CDR3aa: CASRGVGARSDTQYF
j_gene: TRBJ2-1; v_gene: TRBV19; CDR3aa: CASSISGSYNEQFF
j_gene: TRBJ1-1; v_gene: TRBV6-6; CDR3aa: CASSYSRGSTEAFF
j_gene: TRBJ2-2; v_gene: TRBV7-9; CDR3aa: CASSFAAGATEELFF
j_gene: TRBJ2-3; v_gene: TRBV6-6; CDR3aa: CASSPETGDTQYF
j_gene: TRBJ2-2; v_gene: TRBV5-8; CDR3aa: CASSSRQVPGELFF
j_gene: TRBJ2-7; v_gene: TRBV20-1; CDR3aa: CSGLLNAPYEQYF
j_gene: TRBJ2-5; v_gene: TRBV19; CDR3aa: CASSMGGETQYF
j_gene: TRBJ2-6; v_gene: TRBV5-1; CDR3aa: CASTQTGSGANVLTF
j_gene: TRBJ1-2; v_gene: TRBV7-8; CDR3aa: CASSLSRDLSHNYGYTF
j_gene: TRBJ1-5; v_gene: TRBV12-3/TRBV12-4; CDR3aa: CASSLEYQPQHF
j_gene: TRBJ2-7; v_gene: TRBV12-3/TRBV12-4; CDR3aa: CATRPRIDSYEQYF
j_gene: TRBJ1-1; v_gene: TRBV11-2; CDR3aa: CASSLGWGRPIMNTEAFF
j_gene: TRBJ2-3; v_gene: TRBV14; CDR3aa: CASSLYVTDTQYF
j_gene: TRBJ2-1; v_gene: TRBV16; CDR3aa: CASSQVRANNEQFF
j_gene: TRBJ2-1; v_gene: TRBV7-9; CDR3aa: CASSLWAGGSYNEQFF
j_gene: TRBJ2-1; v_gene: TRBV6-2/TRBV6-3; CDR3aa: CASSYSGGSFEQFF
j_gene: TRBJ1-5; v_gene: TRBV2; CDR3aa: CASRDKFAQQPQHF
j_gene: TRBJ2-1; v_gene: TRBV5-1; CDR3aa: CASNYLVTPRAYNEQFF
j_gene: TRBJ2-1; v_gene: TRBV20-1; CDR3aa: CSANYPTSGAYNEQFF
j_gene: TRBJ2-5; v_gene: TRBV18; CDR3aa: CASSPAGRETQYF
j_gene: TRBJ2-1; v_gene: TRBV7-2; CDR3aa: CATSLDSLPNEQFF
j_gene: TRBJ1-1; v_gene: TRBV4-2; CDR3aa: CASSHYSEMNTEAFF
j_gene: TRBJ1-1; v_gene: TRBV5-6; CDR3aa: CASSLRQGLNTEAFF
j_gene: TRBJ1-4; v_gene: TRBV14; CDR3aa: CASSQRTRGFSDEKLFF
j_gene: TRBJ2-1; v_gene: TRBV20-1; CDR3aa: CSARGDNNEQFF
j_gene: TRBJ2-2; v_gene: TRBV7-9; CDR3aa: CASSLGTSLTNTGELFF
j_gene: TRBJ1-5; v_gene: TRBV5-5; CDR3aa: CASSPGQPNGNQPQHF
j_gene: TRBJ1-2; v_gene: TRBV10-3; CDR3aa: CAISPGGVRYDGYTF
j_gene: TRBJ2-7; v_gene: TRBV24-1; CDR3aa: CATSATGTGLSEQYF
j_gene: TRBJ2-3; v_gene: TRBV12-3/TRBV12-4; CDR3aa: CASSRTPQGDTQYF
j_gene: TRBJ2-1; v_gene: TRBV12-3/TRBV12-4; CDR3aa: CASSLVGGSNEQFF
j_gene: TRBJ1-1; v_gene: TRBV6-1; CDR3aa: CASSGITGITEAFF
j_gene: TRBJ2-7; v_gene: TRBV18; CDR3aa: CASSPPGQRSSYEQYF
j_gene: TRBJ1-2; v_gene: TRBV6-1; CDR3aa: CASSERGNGYTF